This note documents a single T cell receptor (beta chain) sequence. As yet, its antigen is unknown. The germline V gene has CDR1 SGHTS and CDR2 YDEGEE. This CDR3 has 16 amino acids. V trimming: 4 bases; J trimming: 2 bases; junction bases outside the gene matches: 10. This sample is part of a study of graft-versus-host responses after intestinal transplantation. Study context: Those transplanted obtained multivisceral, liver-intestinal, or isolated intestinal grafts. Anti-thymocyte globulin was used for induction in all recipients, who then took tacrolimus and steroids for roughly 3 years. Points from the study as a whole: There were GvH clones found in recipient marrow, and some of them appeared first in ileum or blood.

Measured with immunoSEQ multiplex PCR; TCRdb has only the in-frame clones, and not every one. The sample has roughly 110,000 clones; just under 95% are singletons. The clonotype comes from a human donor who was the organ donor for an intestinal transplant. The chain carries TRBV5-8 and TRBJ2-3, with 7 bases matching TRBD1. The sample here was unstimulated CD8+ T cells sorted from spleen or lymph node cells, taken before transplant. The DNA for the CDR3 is TGTGCCAGCAGCCAAGGGACAGATTTTTTCACAGATACGCAGTATTTT. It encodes CASSQGTDFFTDTQYF.